This is a list of T cell receptor beta chains from one sample in a study of metastatic and nonmetastatic thyroid tumors. TCRdb re-clonotyped the PCR reads through MiXCR. The profile shows almost 5,500 clones, around 35% of them singletons. Sample: adjacent normal tissue. These receptors were obtained from a female donor with papillary thyroid cancer or a benign thyroid nodule (not recorded which). Some clones in this sample may be carry-over from other donors' samples. The CDR3 runs from the conserved cysteine through the conserved F or W. The D gene is left open where the match is weak. Only part of the rows carry a size: once, few, many, or a class if the clone is expanded.

NA	TRBJ2-7	TRBV7-8	NA	CASSPRSPSYEQYF	TGTGCCAGCAGCCCCCGAAGTCCTTCCTACGAGCAGTACTTC
NA	TRBJ1-1	TRBV6-1	few	CASSLDGRNTEAFF	TGCGCCAGCAGTCTGGACGGTCGGAACACTGAAGCTTTCTTT
NA	TRBJ1-2	TRBV11-1	NA	CASSREAGSLGTRYGYTF	TGTGCCAGCAGCCGGGAAGCGGGAAGCTTAGGGACCCGCTATGGCTACACCTTC
NA	TRBJ2-1	TRBV12-3/TRBV12-4	few	CASSFISGKGYGEQFF	TGTGCCAGCAGTTTTATATCCGGGAAAGGGTACGGTGAGCAGTTCTTC
NA	TRBJ2-3	TRBV7-2	large	CASSLAEATDTQYF	TGTGCCAGCAGCTTAGCGGAGGCAACAGATACGCAGTATTTT
NA	TRBJ1-4	TRBV24-1	NA	CATSDDQGNEKLFF	TGTGCCACCAGTGATGACCAGGGAAATGAAAAACTGTTTTTT
NA	TRBJ1-3	TRBV12-3/TRBV12-4	NA	CASRGRDTGNTIYF	TGTGCCAGCAGGGGCCGGGACACAGGAAACACCATATATTTT
TRBD1	TRBJ1-5	TRBV24-1	NA	CATSSGDRSNQPQHF	TGTGCCACCAGCTCCGGGGACAGAAGCAATCAGCCCCAGCATTTT
TRBD2	TRBJ2-3	TRBV20-1	large	CSARGGGSNTQYF	TGCAGTGCTAGAGGCGGGGGGTCGAATACGCAGTATTTT
NA	TRBJ1-2	TRBV5-1	NA	CASSLQADYGYTF	TGCGCCAGCAGCCTACAGGCAGACTATGGCTACACCTTC